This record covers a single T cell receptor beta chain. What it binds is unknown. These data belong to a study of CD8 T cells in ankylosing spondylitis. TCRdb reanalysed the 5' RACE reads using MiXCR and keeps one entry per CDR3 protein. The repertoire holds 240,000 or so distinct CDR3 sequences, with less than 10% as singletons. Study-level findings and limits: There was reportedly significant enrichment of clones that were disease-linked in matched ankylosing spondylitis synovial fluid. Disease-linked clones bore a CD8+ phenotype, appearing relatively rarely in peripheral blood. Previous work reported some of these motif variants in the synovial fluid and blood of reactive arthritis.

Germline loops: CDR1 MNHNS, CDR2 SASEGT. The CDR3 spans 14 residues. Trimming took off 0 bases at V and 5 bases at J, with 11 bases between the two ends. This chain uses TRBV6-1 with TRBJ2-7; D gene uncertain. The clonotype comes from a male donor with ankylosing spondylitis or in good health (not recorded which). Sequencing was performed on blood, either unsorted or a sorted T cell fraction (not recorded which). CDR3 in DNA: TGTGCCAGCAGTGAAGCGCCCTCTCGGGACGAGCAGTACTTC. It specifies CASSEAPSRDEQYF.